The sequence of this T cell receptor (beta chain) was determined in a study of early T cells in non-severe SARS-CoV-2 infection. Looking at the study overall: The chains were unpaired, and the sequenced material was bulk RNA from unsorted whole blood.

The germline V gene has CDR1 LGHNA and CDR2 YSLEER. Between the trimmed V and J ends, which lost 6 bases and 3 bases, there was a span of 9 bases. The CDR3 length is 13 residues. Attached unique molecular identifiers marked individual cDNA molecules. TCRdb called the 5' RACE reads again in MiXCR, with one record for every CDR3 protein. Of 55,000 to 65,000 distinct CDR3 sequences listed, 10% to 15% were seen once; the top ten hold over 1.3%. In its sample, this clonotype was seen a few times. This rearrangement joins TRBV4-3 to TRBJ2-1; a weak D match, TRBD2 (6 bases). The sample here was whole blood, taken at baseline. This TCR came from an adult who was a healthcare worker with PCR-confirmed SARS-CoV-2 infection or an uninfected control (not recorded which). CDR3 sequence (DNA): TGCGCCAGCAGTCGACTAGTCTACAATGAGCAGTTCTTC. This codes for CASSRLVYNEQFF.